The 31 T cell receptor beta chains given below trace back to one sample, sequenced in a study of blood T cell repertoires in COVID-19. The assay was immunoSEQ multiplex PCR, and TCRdb's table has in-frame clones only and misses some. The data contain about 86,000 clones, around 80% of them singletons. Specimen: peripheral blood. The receptors were gathered from a woman of 80 years or more with acute or convalescent COVID-19.

This chain links TRBV11-1 with TRBJ2-1; TRBD2 matches at 14 bases. The CDR3 covers 16 residues. Germline V gene lookup returns CDR1 SGHAT and CDR2 FQDESV (reference sequence). J lost 10 bases, V lost 6 bases, and 11 bases had no gene match. The CDR3 is CASSSSTSGRAGEQFF. DNA of the CDR3: TGTGCCAGCAGTTCCTCGACTAGCGGGAGGGCCGGAGAGCAGTTCTTC.

The chain couples TRBV27 to TRBJ1-1; D possibly corresponds to TRBD1 (6 bases). This CDR3 is built from 13 residues. The germline CDR1 and CDR2 sequences are MNHEY and SMNVEV (reference sequence). Trimming took off 2 bases at V and 10 bases at J, with 14 bases between the two ends. CDR3 amino acids: CASSLHRTERAFF. As DNA, the CDR3 is TGTGCCAGCAGTTTACACCGGACAGAGAGAGCTTTCTTT.

With regard to this clone: This CDR3 is also generated by other DNA sequences in the sample. This chain uses TRBV6-5 with TRBJ1-1; 8 bases line up with TRBD1. The CDR3 is 15 amino acids. The germline gives CDR1 MNHEY, CDR2 SVGAGI. V lost 4 bases, J lost 0 bases, and 4 bases stayed unmatched. The CDR3 DNA follows: TGTGCCAGCAGTTCCGGACAGGGCATGAACACTGAAGCTTTCTTT. This codes for CASSSGQGMNTEAFF.

The rearrangement joins TRBV9 to TRBJ2-1; 11 bases are a match to TRBD1. The CDR3 runs 15 residues. The V gene end was trimmed by 4 bases and the J gene end by 7 bases; junction bases not matched to a gene: 7. Per germline, CDR1 SGDLS and CDR2 YYNGEE. CDR3 loop: CASSPRTGGENEQFF. The DNA of the CDR3 is TGTGCCAGCAGCCCAAGGACAGGGGGCGAGAATGAGCAGTTCTTC.

This chain links TRBV5-1 with TRBJ1-3; TRBD1 agrees at 7 bases. V lost 1 base to trimming and J lost 3 bases; unmatched junction nucleotides: 4. CDR1 SGHRS and CDR2 YFSETQ come from the germline V gene. This CDR3 region has 15 residues. Written as DNA, the CDR3 is TGCGCCAGCAGCTTGTTACAGGGGAGTGGAAACACCATATATTTT. Its translation: CASSLLQGSGNTIYF. Full variable domain (missing parts from reference TRBV5-1 and TRBJ1-3): KAGVTQTPRYLIKTRGQQVTLSCSPISGHRSVSWYQQTPGQGLQFLFEYFSETQRNKGNFPGRFSGRQFSNSRSEMNVSTLELGDSALYLCASSLLQGSGNTIYFGEGSWLTVV.

The chain employs TRBV7-9 and TRBJ2-2; 12 bases map to TRBD1. J lost 7 bases, V lost 5 bases, and 5 bases had no gene match. CDR3 size: 15 residues. Per germline, CDR1 SEHNR and CDR2 FQNEAQ (reference sequence). DNA of the CDR3: TGTGCCAGCAGCCAAGGGACAGGGGGCAACGGGGAGCTGTTTTTT. Protein sequence: CASSQGTGGNGELFF.

The chain has TRBV3-1 (or the pseudogene TRBV3-2) and TRBJ2-7, with D possibly being TRBD2 (6 bases). The CDR3 is 14 amino acids. The V end was cut by 4 bases, the J end by 0 bases, with 10 bases between. From germline, CDR1 is LGHDT and CDR2 YNNKEL (reference sequence). CDR3 region: CASSPYGGSYEQYF. In nucleotides, the CDR3 is TGTGCCAGCAGCCCTTACGGGGGCTCCTACGAGCAGTACTTC.

The rearrangement joins TRBV28 to TRBJ2-7; TRBD2 aligns across 13 bases. V trimming: 1 base; J trimming: 4 bases; junction bases outside the gene matches: 4. The germline CDR1 and CDR2 sequences are MDHEN and SYDVKM. The CDR3 sequence is 16 residues long. CDR3 in DNA: TGTGCCAGCAGTTTATTCGGACTAGCGGGAGCTTACGAGCAGTACTTC. Its protein product is CASSLFGLAGAYEQYF. The full variable domain, with the rest looked up from reference TRBV28 and TRBJ2-7, is DVKVTQSSRYLVKRTGEKVFLECVQDMDHENMFWYRQDPGLGLRLIYFSYDVKMKEKGDIPEGYSVSREKKERFSLILESASTNQTSMYLCASSLFGLAGAYEQYFGPGTRLTVT.

The V call is TRBV27, the J call TRBJ1-6, with unresolved D. CDR1 MNHEY and CDR2 SMNVEV come from the germline V gene (reference sequence). The CDR3 length is 14 residues. V gave up 6 bases and J gave up 5 bases, with 11 bases separating them. Here the CDR3 reads CASSIGGDNSPLHF. The CDR3 region has the DNA TGTGCCAGCAGCATCGGAGGAGATAATTCACCCCTCCACTTT.

The chain couples TRBV5-6 to TRBJ1-2, with TRBD1 identical over 7 bases. The CDR3 length is 12 residues. The V segment lost 9 bases and the J segment 2 bases; nucleotides outside the gene matches: 4. Germline V lookup: CDR1 SGHDT, CDR2 YYEEEE. For the CDR3, the DNA is TGTGCCACCTCGGGACAGAACTATGGCTACACCTTC. Encoded protein: CATSGQNYGYTF.

The rearrangement uses TRBV27 and TRBJ1-6, with a possible D match to TRBD1 (5 bases). CDR1 and CDR2 from the germline V gene are MNHEY and SMNVEV (reference sequence). The CDR3 contains 17 residues. The ends were cut back, 5 bases at V and 0 bases at J, with 14 bases in the middle. The CDR3 reads CASSQRQGSSYNSPLHF. The CDR3 coding sequence is TGTGCCAGCAGTCAACGGCAGGGAAGCTCCTATAATTCACCCCTCCACTTT.

The rearrangement uses TRBV5-4 and TRBJ1-2; possibly TRBD1 for D (6 bases). CDR1 is SGHNT, CDR2 YYREEE, per germline (reference sequence). The V end lost 3 bases, the J end lost 1 base, and 22 bases lay between the germline ends. The CDR3 totals 18 residues. CDR3 residues: CASSSSSGQPALNYGYTF. Here the CDR3 DNA reads TGTGCCAGCAGCTCCAGTAGTGGACAGCCGGCTCTTAACTATGGCTACACCTTC.

J is TRBJ1-1 and V is TRBV6-5; tentative D call: TRBD1 (5 bases). The CDR3 sequence is 14 residues long. Trimming cost V 4 bases and J 1 base, with 10 bases left between them. Germline CDR1 MNHEY, CDR2 SVGAGI. Here the CDR3 reads CASSLLQGNTEAFF. CDR3 in DNA: TGTGCCAGCAGTTTACTTCAGGGGAACACTGAAGCTTTCTTT.

This clone was seen a few times. The J gene is TRBJ2-1, the V gene TRBV5-1; D possibly corresponds to TRBD2 (6 bases). V was clipped by 4 bases and J by 0 bases, with 8 bases between them. The CDR3 loop spans 14 amino acids. Germline V lookup: CDR1 SGHRS, CDR2 YFSETQ. The CDR3 region is CASSRDFSYNEQFF. DNA for the CDR3: TGCGCCAGCAGCCGGGACTTCTCCTACAATGAGCAGTTCTTC.

The V and J genes are TRBV27 and TRBJ1-2, with unresolved D. Trimming stripped 2 bases from V and 1 base from J, with 17 bases between. CDR3 length: 17 amino acids. CDR1 MNHEY and CDR2 SMNVEV come from the germline V gene (reference sequence). CDR3 in DNA: TGTGCCAGCAGTTTACCCCATCGAGGAAGCTATAACTATGGCTACACCTTC. As protein: CASSLPHRGSYNYGYTF.

The rearrangement joins TRBV11-1 to TRBJ1-2, with D uncertain. From germline, CDR1 is SGHAT and CDR2 FQDESV (reference sequence). This CDR3 is built from 14 residues. V lost 1 base, J lost 4 bases, and 10 bases lay in between. CDR3 in amino acids: CASSLDPASYGYTF. The CDR3, as DNA: TGTGCCAGCAGCTTAGATCCAGCTAGCTATGGCTACACCTTC.

The J gene is TRBJ2-1, the V gene TRBV15; D uncertain. Per germline, CDR1 LNHNV and CDR2 YYDKDF (reference sequence). The CDR3 spans 15 residues. Trimming removed 0 bases from V and 2 bases from J, with 8 bases in between. CDR3 in DNA: TGTGCCACCAGCAGAGATCGCCTAGCCTACAATGAGCAGTTCTTC. It codes for CATSRDRLAYNEQFF. Variable domain in full (rest from reference TRBV15 and TRBJ2-1): DAMVIQNPRYQVTQFGKPVTLSCSQTLNHNVMYWYQQKSSQAPKLLFHYYDKDFNNEADTPDNFQSRRPNTSFCFLDIRSPGLGDTAMYLCATSRDRLAYNEQFFGPGTRLTVL.

The chain uses TRBV28 and TRBJ1-1, with D maybe TRBD1 (5 bases). The V gene lost 7 bases and the J gene lost 1 base, with 10 bases spanning the gap. The V gene's germline CDR1 is MDHEN and CDR2 SYDVKM. The CDR3 covers 13 residues. CDR3: CASTGRGNTEAFF. Here the CDR3 DNA reads TGTGCCAGCACTGGGAGGGGGAACACTGAAGCTTTCTTT.

The CDR3 is CASSLLGTGQETQYF. The CDR3 bases are TGCGCCAGCAGCTTACTGGGGACAGGTCAAGAGACCCAGTACTTC. The rearrangement links TRBV5-1 to TRBJ2-5; 8 bases align to TRBD1. The CDR3 spans 15 residues. Germline assignment: CDR1 SGHRS and CDR2 YFSETQ. V shed 2 bases and J 2 bases; nucleotides not matched to a gene: 5.

V and J are TRBV28 and TRBJ1-4; D remains ambiguous. The CDR3 spans 14 residues. Germline CDR1 reads MDHEN; CDR2 reads SYDVKM. Trimming stripped 3 bases from V and 3 bases from J, with 8 bases between. CDR3 bases: TGTGCCAGCAGTTTTGGGGAGGCTAATGAAAAACTGTTTTTT. It codes for CASSFGEANEKLFF.

This clone has just a few counts. The genes are TRBV2 and TRBJ1-2; 11 bases map to TRBD1. Germline V gene data show CDR1 as SNHLY and CDR2 as FYNNEI. There are 15 residues in the CDR3. Trimming took 4 bases from V and 3 from J; bases not matched to a gene: 4. The CDR3 region has the DNA TGTGCCAGCAGTGGGGACAGGGGGTTTTACTATGGCTACACCTTC. Its translation is CASSGDRGFYYGYTF.

CDR3 DNA sequence: TGTGCCAGCAGTCCGGGACTCAACAATGAGCAGTTCTTC. Residues: CASSPGLNNEQFF. The J gene is TRBJ2-1, the V gene TRBV27; possible D gene TRBD2, 6 bases. The ends were cut back, 5 bases at V and 5 bases at J, with 10 bases in the middle. Germline lookup yields CDR1 MNHEY and CDR2 SMNVEV (reference sequence). The length of the CDR3 is 13 residues.

The V call is TRBV3-1 (or the pseudogene TRBV3-2), the J call TRBJ2-7; D is perhaps TRBD2 (5 bases). Germline values: CDR1 LGHDT, CDR2 YNNKEL (reference sequence). The CDR3 consists of 16 residues. The germline V and J ends were trimmed by 6 bases and 3 bases, with 21 bases remaining between them. The DNA of the CDR3 is TGTGCCAGCAGTCCTACCCCAGGAGAGGGTATCTACGAGCAGTACTTC. Amino acid sequence: CASSPTPGEGIYEQYF.

This sequence joins TRBV5-1 and TRBJ2-1; TRBD2 aligns across 11 bases. Per germline, CDR1 SGHRS and CDR2 YFSETQ. The CDR3 length is 16 residues. Trimming cost V 6 bases and J 7 bases; bases outside gene matches: 12. The CDR3 coding sequence is TGCGCCAGCAAGGACCCCCCCCTAGCGGGAGGTAATGAGCAGTTCTTC. Translated: CASKDPPLAGGNEQFF. The variable domain in full, with the rest retrieved from reference TRBV5-1 and TRBJ2-1, is KAGVTQTPRYLIKTRGQQVTLSCSPISGHRSVSWYQQTPGQGLQFLFEYFSETQRNKGNFPGRFSGRQFSNSRSEMNVSTLELGDSALYLCASKDPPLAGGNEQFFGPGTRLTVL.

This rearrangement joins TRBV5-1 to TRBJ1-2, with 7 bases lining up with TRBD1. In germline, CDR1 is SGHRS, CDR2 YFSETQ. V dropped 1 base and J dropped 1; count of bases not matched to a gene: 1. The CDR3 totals 14 residues. In DNA, the CDR3 is TGCGCCAGCAGCTTGCAGGGGGTTAACTATGGCTACACCTTC. It is translated as CASSLQGVNYGYTF. Based on the CDR3 plus reference TRBV5-1 and TRBJ1-2, the full variable domain is KAGVTQTPRYLIKTRGQQVTLSCSPISGHRSVSWYQQTPGQGLQFLFEYFSETQRNKGNFPGRFSGRQFSNSRSEMNVSTLELGDSALYLCASSLQGVNYGYTFGSGTRLTVV.

The chain couples TRBV5-1 to TRBJ2-1; 7 bases are shared with TRBD2. The J segment lost 4 bases and the V segment lost 4 bases, leaving 14 bases of the junction unmatched. Germline V CDR1 and CDR2: SGHRS, YFSETQ. CDR3 length: 17 residues. CDR3 loop: CASSPRVAGVNYNEQFF. The CDR3 nucleotides read TGCGCCAGCAGCCCGCGGGTGGCGGGAGTTAATTACAATGAGCAGTTCTTC. Filled out from reference TRBV5-1 and TRBJ2-1, the complete variable domain reads KAGVTQTPRYLIKTRGQQVTLSCSPISGHRSVSWYQQTPGQGLQFLFEYFSETQRNKGNFPGRFSGRQFSNSRSEMNVSTLELGDSALYLCASSPRVAGVNYNEQFFGPGTRLTVL.

This chain joins TRBV9 and TRBJ2-7; D is undetermined. There are 14 residues in the CDR3. Trimming took 0 bases from V and 0 from J, leaving 7 bases between them. CDR1 and CDR2 (germline): SGDLS, YYNGEE. CDR3 loop: CASSVDGASYEQYF. CDR3 in DNA: TGTGCCAGCAGCGTAGACGGAGCCTCCTACGAGCAGTACTTC.

The genes are TRBV6-5 and TRBJ1-1, with D unresolved. V lost 0 bases to trimming and J lost 4 bases, with 12 bases between them. Germline V gives CDR1 MNHEY, CDR2 SVGAGI. The CDR3 is 15 amino acids. The CDR3 protein is CASSYSAGFGTEAFF. The CDR3 DNA reads as TGTGCCAGCAGTTACTCGGCCGGGTTCGGCACTGAAGCTTTCTTT.

This clone has just a few counts. The chain links TRBV12-3 or TRBV12-4 to TRBJ1-5; 7 nucleotides match TRBD1. With V trimmed by 6 bases and J by 4 bases, 3 bases remained unmatched. The CDR3 consists of 13 residues. The chain's CDR3 is CASRVQGNQPQHF. The CDR3 coding sequence is TGTGCCAGCAGGGTACAGGGGAATCAGCCCCAGCATTTT.

The chain combines TRBV4-2 with TRBJ2-3; TRBD2 matches 13 bases. V was pared by 5 bases and J by 6 bases, with 5 bases of the junction left unmatched. The length of the CDR3 is 15 residues. Per the germline V gene, CDR1 is LGHNA and CDR2 is YNFKEQ. CDR3 in amino acids: CASSYGTSGVDTQYF. The CDR3 nucleotides are TGTGCCAGCAGCTACGGGACTAGCGGGGTCGATACGCAGTATTTT.

The chain joins TRBV6-6 to TRBJ2-5; a weak D match, TRBD2 (5 bases). V was shortened by 6 bases and J by 2 bases, with 13 bases between the two germline ends. The CDR3 extends over 14 amino acids. Germline values: CDR1 MNHNY, CDR2 SVGAGI (reference sequence). This chain's CDR3 is CASRDGGGQETQYF. CDR3 sequence (DNA): TGTGCCAGCAGGGACGGTGGAGGTCAAGAGACCCAGTACTTC.